The clone carrying this T cell receptor beta chain was detected only a few times. Its matching antigen is unknown. The whole isolated RNA underwent reverse transcription, so sequencing captured expressed TCRB transcripts. Profiled with immunoSEQ multiplex PCR; TCRdb holds only in-frame clones, not every one. The table records about 330,000 clones, roughly 11% of them present only once. This entry belongs to a study of beta chain features in type 1 diabetes. V dropped 4 bases and J dropped 1 base, with 17 bases sitting between them. This CDR3 is built from 17 residues. From germline, CDR1 is SGHVS and CDR2 FNYEAQ. General study results and limits: Patients with type 1 diabetes carried fewer insertions and had more deletions at their VDJ junctions. TCRB CDR3 length was moderately but significantly reduced in all four CD4+ subsets of Type 1 diabetes patients. For patients and controls alike, PCR might favor shorter templates to the same degree. A closer apparent resemblance between naive, central memory and Treg TCRB repertoires was seen in patients than in healthy donors.

The chain carries TRBV7-6 and TRBJ2-1, with a weak D call TRBD2 (5 bases). The sample consisted of naive CD4+ T cells from blood. The sequence came from a woman aged 25 to 39 in good health. The CDR3 sequence is CASSSRPSGSSYNEQFF. In DNA, the CDR3 is TGTGCCAGCAGCTCTCGTCCAAGCGGATCTTCCTACAATGAGCAGTTCTTC.